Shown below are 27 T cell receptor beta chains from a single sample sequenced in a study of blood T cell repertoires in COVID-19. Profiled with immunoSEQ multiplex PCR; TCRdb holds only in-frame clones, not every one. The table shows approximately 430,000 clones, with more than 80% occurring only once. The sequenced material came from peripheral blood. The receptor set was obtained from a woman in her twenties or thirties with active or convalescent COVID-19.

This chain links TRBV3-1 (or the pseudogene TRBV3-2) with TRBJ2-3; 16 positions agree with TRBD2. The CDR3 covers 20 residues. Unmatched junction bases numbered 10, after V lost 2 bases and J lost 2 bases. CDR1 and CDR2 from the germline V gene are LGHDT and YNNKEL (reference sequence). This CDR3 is CASSQKYGTSGGAITDTQYF. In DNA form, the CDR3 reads TGTGCCAGCAGCCAAAAGTACGGGACTAGCGGGGGGGCCATCACAGATACGCAGTATTTT.

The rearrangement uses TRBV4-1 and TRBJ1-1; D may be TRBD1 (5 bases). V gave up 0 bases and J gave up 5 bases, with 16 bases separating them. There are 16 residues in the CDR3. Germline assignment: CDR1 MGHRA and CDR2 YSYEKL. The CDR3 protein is CASSQDPNGGWTEAFF. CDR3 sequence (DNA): TGCGCCAGCAGCCAAGATCCAAACGGGGGATGGACTGAAGCTTTCTTT.

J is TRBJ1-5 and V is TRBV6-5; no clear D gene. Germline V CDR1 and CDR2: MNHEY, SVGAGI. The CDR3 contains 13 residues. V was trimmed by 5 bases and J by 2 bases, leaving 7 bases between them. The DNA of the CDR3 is TGTGCCAGCAGTACACATCGCAATCAGCCCCAGCATTTT. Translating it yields CASSTHRNQPQHF.

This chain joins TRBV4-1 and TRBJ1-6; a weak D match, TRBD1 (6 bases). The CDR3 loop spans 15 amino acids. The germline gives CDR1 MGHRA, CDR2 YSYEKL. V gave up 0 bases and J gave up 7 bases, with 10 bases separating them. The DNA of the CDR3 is TGCGCCAGCAGCCAAGAAGAGCAGGGGAATTCACCCCTCCACTTT. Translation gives CASSQEEQGNSPLHF.

CDR3 residues: CASSQEPRDWLEQYF. The CDR3 DNA follows: TGCGCCAGCAGCCAAGAGCCCCGGGACTGGTTAGAGCAGTACTTC. The rearrangement links TRBV4-1 to TRBJ2-7; TRBD2 is a possible D gene (6 bases). From germline, CDR1 is MGHRA and CDR2 YSYEKL. V was pared by 0 bases and J by 7 bases, with 16 bases between. This CDR3 has 15 residues.

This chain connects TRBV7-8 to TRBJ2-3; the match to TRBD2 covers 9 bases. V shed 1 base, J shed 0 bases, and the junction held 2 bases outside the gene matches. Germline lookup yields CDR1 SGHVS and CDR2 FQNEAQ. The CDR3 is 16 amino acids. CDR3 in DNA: TGTGCCAGCAGCTTAGAGGCGGGGGGGAGCACAGATACGCAGTATTTT. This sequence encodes CASSLEAGGSTDTQYF.

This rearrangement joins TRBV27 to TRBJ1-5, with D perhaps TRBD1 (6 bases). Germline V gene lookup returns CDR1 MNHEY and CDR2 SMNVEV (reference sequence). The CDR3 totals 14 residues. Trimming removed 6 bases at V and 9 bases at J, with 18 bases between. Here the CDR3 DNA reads TGTGCCAGCAGCCGGGGGGCGACAGTGGGGCCCCAGCATTTT. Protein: CASSRGATVGPQHF.

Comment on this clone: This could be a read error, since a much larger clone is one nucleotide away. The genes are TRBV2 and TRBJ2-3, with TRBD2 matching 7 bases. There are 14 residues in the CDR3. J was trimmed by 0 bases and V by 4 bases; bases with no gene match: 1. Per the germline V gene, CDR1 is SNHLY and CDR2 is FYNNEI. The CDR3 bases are TGTGCCAGCAGTGTTAGCGGGAGCACAGATACGCAGTATTTT. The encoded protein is CASSVSGSTDTQYF.

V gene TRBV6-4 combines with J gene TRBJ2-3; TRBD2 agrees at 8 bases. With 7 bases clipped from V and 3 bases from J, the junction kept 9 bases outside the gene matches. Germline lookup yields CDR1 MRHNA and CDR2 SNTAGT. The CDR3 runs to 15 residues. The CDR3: CASMERSGGTDTQYF. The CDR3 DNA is TGTGCCAGCATGGAGCGGAGCGGGGGTACAGATACGCAGTATTTT.

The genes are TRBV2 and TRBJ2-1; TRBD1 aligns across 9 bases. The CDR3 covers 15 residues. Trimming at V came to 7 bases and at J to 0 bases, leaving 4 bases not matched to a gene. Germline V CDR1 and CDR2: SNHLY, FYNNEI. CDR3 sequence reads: CASMGQGSSYNEQFF. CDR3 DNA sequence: TGTGCCAGCATGGGACAGGGAAGCTCCTACAATGAGCAGTTCTTC.

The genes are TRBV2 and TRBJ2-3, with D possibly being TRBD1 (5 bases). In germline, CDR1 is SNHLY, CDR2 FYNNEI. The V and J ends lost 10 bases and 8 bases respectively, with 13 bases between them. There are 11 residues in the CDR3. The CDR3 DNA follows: TGTGCCACCGAAGGGGTCGGTACGCAGTATTTT. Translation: CATEGVGTQYF.

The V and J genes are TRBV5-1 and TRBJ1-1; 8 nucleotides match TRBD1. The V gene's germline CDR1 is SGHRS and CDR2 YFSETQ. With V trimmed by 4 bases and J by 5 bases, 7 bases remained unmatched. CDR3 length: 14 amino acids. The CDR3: CASSAGQGSTEAFF. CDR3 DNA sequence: TGCGCCAGCAGCGCCGGACAGGGAAGTACTGAAGCTTTCTTT. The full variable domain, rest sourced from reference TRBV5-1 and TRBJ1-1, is KAGVTQTPRYLIKTRGQQVTLSCSPISGHRSVSWYQQTPGQGLQFLFEYFSETQRNKGNFPGRFSGRQFSNSRSEMNVSTLELGDSALYLCASSAGQGSTEAFFGQGTRLTVV.

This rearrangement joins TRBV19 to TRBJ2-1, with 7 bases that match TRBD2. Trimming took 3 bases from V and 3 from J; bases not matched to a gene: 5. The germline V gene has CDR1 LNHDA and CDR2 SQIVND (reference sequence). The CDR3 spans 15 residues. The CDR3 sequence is CASSIVGGYYNEQFF. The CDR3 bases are TGTGCCAGTAGTATCGTGGGAGGGTACTACAATGAGCAGTTCTTC. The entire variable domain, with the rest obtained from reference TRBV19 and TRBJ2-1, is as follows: DGGITQSPKYLFRKEGQNVTLSCEQNLNHDAMYWYRQDPGQGLRLIYYSQIVNDFQKGDIAEGYSVSREKKESFPLTVTSAQKNPTAFYLCASSIVGGYYNEQFFGPGTRLTVL.

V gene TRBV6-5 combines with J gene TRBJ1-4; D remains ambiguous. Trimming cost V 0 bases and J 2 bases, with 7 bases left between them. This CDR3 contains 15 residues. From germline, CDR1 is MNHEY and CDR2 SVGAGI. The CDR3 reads CASSYSSRTNEKLFF. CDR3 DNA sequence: TGTGCCAGCAGTTACTCGTCCCGGACTAATGAAAAACTGTTTTTT.

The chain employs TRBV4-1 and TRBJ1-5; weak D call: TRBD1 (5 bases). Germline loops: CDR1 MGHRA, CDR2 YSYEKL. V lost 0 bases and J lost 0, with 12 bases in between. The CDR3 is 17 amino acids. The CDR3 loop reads CASSQDVAGHSNQPQHF. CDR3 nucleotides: TGCGCCAGCAGCCAAGATGTCGCAGGGCATAGCAATCAGCCCCAGCATTTT.

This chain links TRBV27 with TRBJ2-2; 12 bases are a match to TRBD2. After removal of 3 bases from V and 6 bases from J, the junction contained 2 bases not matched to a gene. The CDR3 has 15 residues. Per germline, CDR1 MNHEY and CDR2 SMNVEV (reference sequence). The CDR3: CASSFSSGRAGELFF. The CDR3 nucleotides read TGTGCCAGCAGTTTTTCTAGCGGGAGGGCCGGGGAGCTGTTTTTT.

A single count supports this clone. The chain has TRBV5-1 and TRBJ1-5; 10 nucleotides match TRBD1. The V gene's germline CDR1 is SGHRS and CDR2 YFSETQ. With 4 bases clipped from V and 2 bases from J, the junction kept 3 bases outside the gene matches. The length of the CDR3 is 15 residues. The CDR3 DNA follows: TGCGCCAGCAGCCCAGGGACAGGGGGCAATCAGCCCCAGCATTTT. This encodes CASSPGTGGNQPQHF.

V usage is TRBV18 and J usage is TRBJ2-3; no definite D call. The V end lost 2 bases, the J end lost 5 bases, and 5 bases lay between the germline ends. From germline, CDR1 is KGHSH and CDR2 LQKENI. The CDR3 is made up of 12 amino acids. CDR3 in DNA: TGTGCCAGCTCACCAAATCGAGATACGCAGTATTTT. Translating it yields CASSPNRDTQYF.

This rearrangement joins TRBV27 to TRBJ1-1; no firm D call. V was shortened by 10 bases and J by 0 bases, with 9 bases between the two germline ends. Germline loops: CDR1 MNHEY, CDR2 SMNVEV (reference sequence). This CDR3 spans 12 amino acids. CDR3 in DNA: TGTGCCACCGGTCGGTTGAACACTGAAGCTTTCTTT. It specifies CATGRLNTEAFF.

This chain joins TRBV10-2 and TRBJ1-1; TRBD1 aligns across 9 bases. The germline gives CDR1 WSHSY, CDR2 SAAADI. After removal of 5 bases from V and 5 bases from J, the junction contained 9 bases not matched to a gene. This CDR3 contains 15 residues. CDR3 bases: TGCGCCAGCAGTACCCGGGACAGGGTGGGGACTGAAGCTTTCTTT. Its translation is CASSTRDRVGTEAFF.

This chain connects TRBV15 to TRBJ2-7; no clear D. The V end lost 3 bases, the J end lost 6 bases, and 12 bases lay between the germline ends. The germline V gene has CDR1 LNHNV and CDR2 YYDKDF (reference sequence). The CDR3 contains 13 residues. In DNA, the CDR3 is TGTGCCACCAGCAGCCTACTGCCTGGCGAGCAGTACTTC. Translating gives CATSSLLPGEQYF.

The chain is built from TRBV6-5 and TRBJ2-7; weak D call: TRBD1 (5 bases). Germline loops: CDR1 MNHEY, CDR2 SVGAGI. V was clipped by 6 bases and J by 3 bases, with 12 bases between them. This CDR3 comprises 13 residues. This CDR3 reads CASSAAGIYEQYF. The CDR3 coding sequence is TGTGCCAGCAGCGCAGCAGGGATCTACGAGCAGTACTTC.

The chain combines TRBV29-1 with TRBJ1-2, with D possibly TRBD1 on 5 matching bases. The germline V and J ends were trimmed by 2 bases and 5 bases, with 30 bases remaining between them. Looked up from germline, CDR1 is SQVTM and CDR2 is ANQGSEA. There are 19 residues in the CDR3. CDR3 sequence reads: CSVEPLIADRGAALYGYTF. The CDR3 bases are TGCAGCGTTGAACCACTAATTGCTGATAGGGGCGCGGCCCTTTATGGCTACACCTTC.

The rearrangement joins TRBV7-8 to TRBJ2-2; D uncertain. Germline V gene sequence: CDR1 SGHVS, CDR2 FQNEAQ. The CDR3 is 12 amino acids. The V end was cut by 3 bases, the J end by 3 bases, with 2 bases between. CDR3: CASSFYTGELFF. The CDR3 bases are TGTGCCAGCAGCTTCTACACCGGGGAGCTGTTTTTT.

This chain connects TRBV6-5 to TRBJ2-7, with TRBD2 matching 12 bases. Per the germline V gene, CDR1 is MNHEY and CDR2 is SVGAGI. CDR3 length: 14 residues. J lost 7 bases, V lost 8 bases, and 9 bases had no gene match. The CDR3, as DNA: TGTGCCAGCCTCTCGACTAGCGGGAGATGGGAGCAGTACTTC. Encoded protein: CASLSTSGRWEQYF.

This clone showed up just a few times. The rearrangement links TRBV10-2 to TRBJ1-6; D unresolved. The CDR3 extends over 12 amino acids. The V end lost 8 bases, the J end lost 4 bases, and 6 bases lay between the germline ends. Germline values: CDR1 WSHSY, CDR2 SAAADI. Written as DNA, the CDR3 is TGCGCCAGCTCCGGGTATAATTCACCCCTCCACTTT. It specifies CASSGYNSPLHF.

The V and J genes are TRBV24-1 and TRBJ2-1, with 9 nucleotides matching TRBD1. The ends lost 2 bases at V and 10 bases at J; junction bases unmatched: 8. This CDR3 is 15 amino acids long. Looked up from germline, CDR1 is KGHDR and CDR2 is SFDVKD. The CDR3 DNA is TGTGCCACCAGTGATTCCGGGACAGGGAGGGACGAGCAGTTCTTC. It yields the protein CATSDSGTGRDEQFF.